The 13 T cell receptor beta chains below all came from one sample that was sequenced in a study of T cell responses to AZD1222 COVID-19 vaccine. The protocol was immunoSEQ multiplex PCR, while the TCRdb copy is restricted to in-frame clones and leaves out a portion. Among around 50,000 clones listed, roughly four fifths were seen once. Source: peripheral blood, taken on day 0 of AZD1222 vaccination. The receptors were sampled from an adult in good health.

This chain links TRBV3-1 (or the pseudogene TRBV3-2) with TRBJ2-7; TRBD2 agrees at 7 bases. Unmatched junction bases numbered 5, after V lost 2 bases and J lost 1 base. Germline lookup yields CDR1 LGHDT and CDR2 YNNKEL (reference sequence). CDR3 length: 15 amino acids. CDR3 bases: TGTGCCAGCAGCCAAACTGGGGGGGGATCCTACGAGCAGTACTTC. This gives the protein CASSQTGGGSYEQYF.

The chain uses TRBV28 and TRBJ1-6; D is possibly TRBD1 (5 bases). Trimming took off 6 bases at V and 10 bases at J, with 19 bases between the two ends. There are 15 residues in the CDR3. Germline CDR1 and CDR2: MDHEN and SYDVKM. The CDR3 spells CASRPPATGSSPLHF. The CDR3 nucleotides are TGTGCCAGCAGACCACCCGCCACAGGTTCCTCACCCCTCCACTTT. The whole variable domain, remainder taken from reference TRBV28 and TRBJ1-6, is DVKVTQSSRYLVKRTGEKVFLECVQDMDHENMFWYRQDPGLGLRLIYFSYDVKMKEKGDIPEGYSVSREKKERFSLILESASTNQTSMYLCASRPPATGSSPLHFGNGTRLTVT.

The rearrangement links TRBV5-1 to TRBJ2-1; no definite D call. Germline CDR1 reads SGHRS; CDR2 reads YFSETQ. CDR3 length: 13 amino acids. With 1 base removed from V and 4 bases from J, the gap between germline ends came to 6 bases. CDR3 coding DNA: TGCGCCAGCAGCTTGTACGGATACAATGAGCAGTTCTTC. This gives the protein CASSLYGYNEQFF.

This clone was found a few times. The chain is built from TRBV5-6 and TRBJ1-1, with D perhaps matching TRBD1 (6 bases). The CDR3 spans 15 residues. Germline CDR1 reads SGHDT; CDR2 reads YYEEEE. V gave up 0 bases and J gave up 5 bases, with 14 bases separating them. The CDR3 spells CASSLANRAGTEAFF. The CDR3 coding sequence is TGTGCCAGCAGCTTGGCCAACAGGGCGGGTACTGAAGCTTTCTTT.

The V call is TRBV3-1 (or the pseudogene TRBV3-2), the J call TRBJ2-2; perhaps TRBD2 as D (5 bases). Germline V CDR1 and CDR2: LGHDT, YNNKEL (reference sequence). Trimming took off 2 bases at V and 5 bases at J, with 9 bases between the two ends. The CDR3 runs 14 residues. The CDR3 reads CASSQNRGTGELFF. As DNA, the CDR3 is TGTGCCAGCAGCCAAAATAGAGGGACCGGGGAGCTGTTTTTT.

The chain employs TRBV2 and TRBJ1-3; D remains ambiguous. Trimming removed 4 bases at V and 4 bases at J, with 14 bases between. The CDR3 sequence is 15 residues long. CDR1 is SNHLY, CDR2 FYNNEI, per germline. CDR3 coding DNA: TGTGCCAGCAGTGTTGGTGGAGGGTGGGGAAACACCATATATTTT. Protein: CASSVGGGWGNTIYF. Variable domain in full (rest from reference TRBV2 and TRBJ1-3): EPEVTQTPSHQVTQMGQEVILRCVPISNHLYFYWYRQILGQKVEFLVSFYNNEISEKSEIFDDQFSVERPDGSNFTLKIRSTKLEDSAMYFCASSVGGGWGNTIYFGEGSWLTVV.

J is TRBJ2-2 and V is TRBV5-4, with 7 bases matching TRBD2. Germline CDR1 reads SGHNT; CDR2 reads YYREEE (reference sequence). The CDR3 spans 16 residues. The ends lost 4 bases at V and 4 bases at J; junction bases unmatched: 10. CDR3 loop: CASSPRAGEGTGELFF. The CDR3 DNA sequence: TGTGCCAGCAGCCCAAGGGCGGGGGAGGGCACCGGGGAGCTGTTTTTT.

For this clone: Within the sample, other DNA sequences also encode this same CDR3. The chain carries TRBV4-2 and TRBJ2-3; D is ambiguous. Germline values: CDR1 LGHNA, CDR2 YNFKEQ. With 1 base removed from V and 2 bases from J, the gap between germline ends came to 4 bases. The CDR3 extends over 13 amino acids. The CDR3 reads CASSQGPTDTQYF. Here the CDR3 DNA reads TGTGCCAGCAGCCAAGGTCCCACAGATACGCAGTATTTT.

V is TRBV19 and J is TRBJ1-5; maybe TRBD1 (6 bases). V was shortened by 6 bases and J by 7 bases, with 10 bases between the two germline ends. Germline V CDR1 and CDR2: LNHDA, SQIVND (reference sequence). The CDR3 totals 12 residues. The CDR3 DNA sequence: TGTGCCAGTAGACAGGGAACCCAGCCCCAGCATTTT. Protein: CASRQGTQPQHF.

The V and J genes are TRBV5-1 and TRBJ2-7, with a weak D call TRBD2 (5 bases). Germline CDR1 is SGHRS and CDR2 is YFSETQ. The CDR3 covers 16 residues. Trimming pared 1 base from V and 5 bases from J, leaving 19 bases between. CDR3 protein: CASSLSTGNPGDEQYF. CDR3 nucleotide sequence: TGCGCCAGCAGCTTGTCTACGGGGAACCCTGGGGACGAGCAGTACTTC.

The genes are TRBV3-1 (or the pseudogene TRBV3-2) and TRBJ1-6, with unresolved D. The V gene lost 4 bases and the J gene lost 0 bases, with 7 bases spanning the gap. Germline loops: CDR1 LGHDT, CDR2 YNNKEL (reference sequence). CDR3 length equals 15 residues. In DNA form, the CDR3 reads TGTGCCAGCAGCCTGATAGACTCCTATAATTCACCCCTCCACTTT. It codes for CASSLIDSYNSPLHF.

This clone turned up a few times. The chain recombines TRBV5-4 with TRBJ2-1; D could derive from TRBD1 or TRBD2 (7 bases each). V lost 0 bases and J lost 0, with 16 bases in between. CDR3 length: 18 amino acids. Germline lookup yields CDR1 SGHNT and CDR2 YYREEE (reference sequence). DNA of the CDR3: TGTGCCAGCAGCTTGGGACAGGGCGGCGGGGGCTCCTACAATGAGCAGTTCTTC. Residues: CASSLGQGGGGSYNEQFF. The whole variable domain, filled in from reference TRBV5-4 and TRBJ2-1, reads ETGVTQSPTHLIKTRGQQVTLRCSSQSGHNTVSWYQQALGQGPQFIFQYYREEENGRGNFPPRFSGLQFPNYSSELNVNALELDDSALYLCASSLGQGGGGSYNEQFFGPGTRLTVL.

The CDR3 bases are TGTGCCTCATCGCAGGGGGGGCACACCATATATTTT. It codes for CASSQGGHTIYF. V gene TRBV30 combines with J gene TRBJ1-3; 7 nucleotides agree with TRBD1. Germline-derived CDR1 and CDR2 are GTSNPN and SVGIG (reference sequence). After removal of 7 bases from V and 8 bases from J, the junction contained 8 bases not matched to a gene. CDR3 size: 12 residues. Variable domain in full (rest from reference TRBV30 and TRBJ1-3): SQTIHQWPATLVQPVGSPLSLECTVEGTSNPNLYWYRQAAGRGLQLLFYSVGIGQISSEVPQNLSASRPQDRQFILSSKKLLLSDSGFYLCASSQGGHTIYFGEGSWLTVV.